These T cell receptor beta chains were read from a single sample in a study of shared clonotypes between healthy human individuals. Sequencing was performed with immunoSEQ multiplex PCR; in TCRdb, only in-frame clones are kept and a portion is missing. The sample has roughly 2.6 million clones; over 85% are singletons. Sequenced input: naive CD4+ T cells sorted from blood. These receptors were collected from a man aged 18 to 30 in good health. Both conserved end residues are part of each CDR3. Each record gives: D gene, V gene, J gene, clone size, CDR3 protein, CDR3 DNA. The D gene is left open where the match is weak. Rows give clone size only sometimes, using once, few, many, or a class for an expanded clone.

TRBD2	TRBV7-2	TRBJ2-7	.	CASSSPSGRVHEQYF	TGTGCCAGCAGCTCGCCTAGCGGGAGGGTCCACGAGCAGTACTTC
TRBD1	TRBV19	TRBJ2-2	once	CASSNRGTGELFF	TGTGCCAGTAGTAACAGGGGTACCGGGGAGCTGTTTTTT
.	TRBV5-8	TRBJ2-5	.	CASSLFSFSDF	TGTGCCAGCAGCTTGTTTAGCTTTTCAGACTTC
.	TRBV25-1	TRBJ1-1	.	CASRLMNTEAFF	TGTGCCAGCCGACTTATGAACACTGAAGCTTTCTTT
TRBD1	TRBV27	TRBJ2-2	.	CASYRGTGELFF	TGTGCCAGTTACAGGGGAACCGGGGAGCTGTTTTTT
TRBD1	TRBV5-6	TRBJ2-1	.	CASSIGQVFSNEQFF	TGTGCCAGCAGCATAGGACAGGTCTTTTCCAATGAGCAGTTCTTC
.	TRBV19	TRBJ1-1	.	CASYRGGLGTEAFF	TGTGCCAGCTACCGTGGGGGGTTAGGCACTGAAGCTTTCTTT
TRBD1	TRBV6-5	TRBJ1-2	once	CASSLSGTEINYGYTF	TGTGCCAGCAGTTTGTCCGGGACAGAGATTAACTATGGCTACACCTTC
.	TRBV18	TRBJ2-2	once	CASSQASNAGELFF	TGTGCCAGCTCACAGGCCAGCAACGCCGGGGAGCTGTTTTTT
.	TRBV30	TRBJ2-7	.	CAWSVGDISYEQYF	TGTGCCTGGAGTGTAGGTGATATCTCCTACGAGCAGTACTTC
.	TRBV11-2	TRBJ1-2	.	CASNRISGGYGYTF	TGTGCCAGCAACAGAATTTCCGGAGGCTATGGCTACACCTTC
.	TRBV29-1	TRBJ2-3	.	CSVFGGGAADTQYF	TGCAGCGTTTTTGGGGGAGGTGCCGCAGATACGCAGTATTTT
.	TRBV21-1	TRBJ2-6	.	CASSKLRGDSGSGANVLTF	TGTGCCAGCAGCAAACTGCGGGGGGACAGTGGCTCTGGGGCCAACGTCCTGACTTTC
.	TRBV5-6	TRBJ2-5	.	CASKFLEETQYF	TGTGCCAGCAAGTTCCTAGAGGAGACCCAGTACTTC
.	TRBV5-4	TRBJ2-7	.	CASSLDRGTEQYF	TGTGCCAGCAGCTTGGATCGGGGAACCGAGCAGTACTTC
TRBD2	TRBV10-2	TRBJ2-1	.	CASSYISTPTSGGGFF	TGCGCCAGCAGCTACATTTCGACCCCGACTAGCGGGGGGGGGTTCTTC
TRBD1	TRBV30	TRBJ1-2	.	CAWSSPGGGYTF	TGTGCCTGGAGTTCCCCAGGGGGGGGCTACACCTTC
.	TRBV4-1	TRBJ1-6	.	CASSQGGLISSYNSPLHF	TGCGCCAGCAGCCAAGGGGGACTCATAAGCTCCTATAATTCACCCCTCCACTTT
TRBD2	TRBV7-9	TRBJ2-3	.	CASSAGLAGADTQYF	TGTGCCAGCAGCGCGGGACTAGCGGGGGCAGATACGCAGTATTTT
.	TRBV7-9	TRBJ2-3	.	CASSRIVGTSTSTDTQYF	TGTGCCAGCAGTCGAATTGTAGGGACCTCAACTAGCACAGATACGCAGTATTTT
TRBD1	TRBV7-8	TRBJ2-7	once	CASSLGDRRDEQYF	TGTGCCAGCAGCCTAGGGGACAGGCGCGACGAGCAGTACTTC
TRBD2	TRBV19	TRBJ2-1	once	CASSITSGLGINEQFF	TGTGCCAGTAGTATAACATCCGGACTAGGGATTAATGAGCAGTTCTTC
.	TRBV7-9	TRBJ2-7	.	CASSLGGLARSYEQYF	TGTGCCAGCAGCTTAGGGGGTTTGGCTCGCTCCTACGAGCAGTACTTC
.	TRBV5-4	TRBJ1-4	.	CASSSRPPGATNEKLFF	TGTGCCAGCAGCTCGCGGCCACCAGGAGCAACTAATGAAAAACTGTTTTTT
.	TRBV10-3	TRBJ2-7	once	CAIGQYEQYF	TGTGCCATCGGTCAATACGAGCAGTACTTC
.	TRBV7-2	TRBJ2-7	.	CASSLGTIYEQYF	TGTGCCAGCAGCTTAGGTACTATCTACGAGCAGTACTTC
TRBD1	TRBV2	TRBJ2-2	once	CATTGENTGELFF	TGTGCCACCACAGGGGAAAACACCGGGGAGCTGTTTTTT
.	TRBV5-6	TRBJ2-2	.	CASSHKNRELWLFF	TGTGCCAGCAGCCATAAGAACAGGGAATTGTGGCTGTTTTTT
TRBD2	TRBV7-9	TRBJ2-5	.	CASSRRGYQETQYF	TGTGCCAGCAGCCGGCGGGGGTACCAAGAGACCCAGTACTTC
TRBD2	TRBV11-2	TRBJ2-5	.	CASSLVSGSGTQYF	TGTGCCAGCAGCTTAGTGAGCGGGAGCGGGACCCAGTACTTC
TRBD1	TRBV5-1	TRBJ1-3	once	CASSPDRVSGNTIYF	TGCGCCAGCAGCCCAGACAGGGTCTCTGGAAACACCATATATTTT
.	TRBV7-9	TRBJ1-2	once	CASSLDGSDSNYGYTF	TGTGCCAGCAGCTTAGATGGGTCGGATTCTAACTATGGCTACACCTTC
.	TRBV9	TRBJ1-4	.	CASSVGTGTNEKLFF	TGTGCCAGCAGCGTAGGCACAGGGACTAATGAAAAACTGTTTTTT
.	TRBV5-1	TRBJ2-3	once	CASSSPSGSTDTQYF	TGCGCCAGCAGCTCGCCCAGCGGTAGCACAGATACGCAGTATTTT
TRBD2	TRBV18	TRBJ2-1	once	CASSPELAGLEQFF	TGTGCCAGCTCACCAGAACTAGCGGGGCTTGAGCAGTTCTTC
.	TRBV19	TRBJ2-1	.	CASSPPTGAYNEQFF	TGTGCCAGTAGTCCCCCCACAGGCGCCTACAATGAGCAGTTCTTC
.	TRBV5-5	TRBJ2-7	.	CASGSGTLSSYEQYF	TGTGCCAGCGGCTCCGGGACACTGAGCTCCTACGAGCAGTACTTC
TRBD1	TRBV2	TRBJ2-3	.	CASNPGQGSTDTQYF	TGTGCCAGCAACCCGGGACAGGGGAGTACAGATACGCAGTATTTT
.	TRBV4-1	TRBJ2-3	once	CASRRWGGTDTQYF	TGCGCCAGCAGGAGGTGGGGGGGCACAGATACGCAGTATTTT
.	TRBV28	TRBJ1-3	once	CASSGHVGTLGRNTIYF	TGTGCCAGCAGTGGCCACGTAGGGACTCTGGGGCGCAACACCATATATTTT
.	TRBV4-1	TRBJ2-7	.	CASSHFTTGPSYEQYF	TGCGCCAGCAGCCATTTCACCACGGGGCCTTCCTACGAGCAGTACTTC
TRBD1	TRBV7-9	TRBJ1-3	once	CASSLGLGQGGGNTIYF	TGTGCCAGCAGCTTAGGTTTGGGACAGGGCGGCGGAAACACCATATATTTT